A single sample gave rise to the 6 T cell receptor beta chains below, sequenced in a study of T cells in Graves' hyperthyroidism and ophthalmopathy (dated by TCRdb to between 2018 and 2021). Preparation of the library involved multiplex PCR. The listed sequencing device is Illumina HiSeq 2000. The TCR beta CDR3 regions were amplified from RNA transcripts. The TCR CDR3 was subjected to a first round of RT-PCR using the HTBI primer set and the Qiagen OneStep RT-PCR kit. TCRdb reworked the public reads: Q25 trimming with fastp, MiXCR clone assembly, productive beta chains retained. Each entry is one CDR3 protein sequence, shown with its most common DNA and genes. The table for this sample lists 640,000 or so distinct CDR3 sequences; 14% to 15% of them were counted only once. The biggest ten clones account for about 4% of the sample. The material sequenced was blood. Source of these receptors: a woman aged 40 to 50 with Graves' ophthalmopathy.

The genes are TRBV6-1 and TRBJ2-2, with D uncertain. The germline CDR1 and CDR2 sequences are MNHNS and SASEGT. Trimming took 7 bases from V and 0 from J, leaving 9 bases between them. This CDR3 is built from 14 residues. The CDR3 nucleotides read TGTGCCAGCATGAACGCCGCGAACACCGGGGAGCTGTTTTTT. Its protein is CASMNAANTGELFF.

V and J are TRBV7-2 and TRBJ1-2; D is unresolved. The germline V and J ends were trimmed by 5 bases and 7 bases, with 17 bases remaining between them. Germline V gives CDR1 SGHTA, CDR2 FQGNSA. CDR3 size: 14 residues. CDR3 loop: CASSLLGGPGGYTF. As DNA, the CDR3 is TGTGCCAGCAGCCTACTGGGTGGTCCGGGTGGCTACACCTTC.

This clonotype showed up many times. The CDR3 is CASSRQGGPEAFF. CDR3 DNA: TGTGCCAGCAGCCGACAGGGGGGCCCTGAAGCTTTCTTT. The chain links TRBV9 to TRBJ1-1, with 9 bases aligning to TRBD1. Germline trimming cut 4 bases from V and 6 bases from J; bases unmatched to any gene: 4. The V gene's germline CDR1 is SGDLS and CDR2 YYNGEE. This CDR3 has 13 amino acids.

This clonotype was seen a handful of times. The genes are TRBV12-3 or TRBV12-4 and TRBJ2-2, with TRBD2 identical over 8 bases. This CDR3 is built from 17 residues. V was pared by 0 bases and J by 9 bases, with 12 bases of the junction left unmatched. In nucleotides, the CDR3 is TGTGCCAGCAGTTTAGCGCTGGTTAGCGGGGCATTTCGGGAGCTGTTTTTT. Translating it yields CASSLALVSGAFRELFF.

This clonotype appeared many times. This rearrangement joins TRBV5-4 to TRBJ2-2, with D possibly matching TRBD1 (5 bases). The germline V gene encodes CDR1 SGHNT and CDR2 YYREEE (reference sequence). Trimming pared 1 base from V and 0 bases from J, leaving 16 bases between. The length of the CDR3 is 18 residues. CDR3 protein: CASSLTGWAGPNTGELFF. The CDR3, as DNA: TGTGCCAGCAGCTTGACTGGGTGGGCAGGGCCGAACACCGGGGAGCTGTTTTTT.

At least ten counts were recorded for this clonotype. The chain has TRBV4-1 and TRBJ1-2, with TRBD1 identical over 8 bases. The J segment lost 7 bases and the V segment lost 4 bases, leaving 8 bases of the junction unmatched. The CDR3 is made up of 14 amino acids. CDR1 and CDR2 (germline): MGHRA, YSYEKL. The CDR3 nucleotides read TGCGCCAGCAGCCGTTTGAAACAGGGGGTTGGCTACACCTTC. Its translation is CASSRLKQGVGYTF.